This T cell receptor (beta chain) is drawn from a study of T cell responses to AZD1222 COVID-19 vaccine. Data came from immunoSEQ multiplex PCR; TCRdb stores just in-frame clones and leaves some out. The table has around 70,000 clones, about 88% seen once. Source: peripheral blood, taken on day 0 of AZD1222 vaccination. This clonotype originated in an adult in good health.

The CDR3 nucleotides read TGTGCCAGCTCCCATACAGGGGCTCGCAATCAGCCCCAGCATTTT. Translation gives CASSHTGARNQPQHF. The chain recombines TRBV18 with TRBJ1-5, with 7 bases identical to TRBD1. J lost 2 bases, V lost 6 bases, and 7 bases had no gene match. Germline V gives CDR1 KGHSH, CDR2 LQKENI. CDR3 length: 15 amino acids.